The 8 T cell receptor beta chains presented below share a single source sample, sequenced in a study of radiotherapy plus CTLA-4 blockade in lung cancer. Libraries were prepared by immunoSEQ multiplex PCR; TCRdb keeps only in-frame clonotypes and omits some of them. Of roughly 90,000 clones in the sample, approximately 86% are singletons; the top ten hold 4% to 6%. The material sequenced was peripheral blood, taken from a patient treated with radiotherapy plus ipilimumab. The receptors originated from a human donor with non-small cell lung cancer that progressed on radiotherapy plus ipilimumab.

The rearrangement joins TRBV4-3 to TRBJ2-5, with 10 bases lining up with TRBD1. Germline V gene lookup returns CDR1 LGHNA and CDR2 YSLEER. V shed 6 bases, J shed 4 bases, and the junction held 8 bases outside the gene matches. This CDR3 has 15 amino acids. CDR3 amino acids: CASSPGTGVRETQYF. In DNA, the CDR3 is TGCGCCAGCAGTCCCGGGACAGGGGTACGAGAGACCCAGTACTTC.

The rearrangement links TRBV5-6 to TRBJ1-2; the match to TRBD1 covers 9 bases. The CDR3 covers 17 residues. CDR1 SGHDT and CDR2 YYEEEE come from the germline V gene. V lost 0 bases, J lost 2 bases, and 8 bases stayed unmatched. The CDR3 spells CASSLGPVGQGNYGYTF. CDR3 sequence (DNA): TGTGCCAGCAGCTTGGGCCCAGTCGGACAGGGGAACTATGGCTACACCTTC.

The J gene is TRBJ1-1, the V gene TRBV5-6, with D possibly being TRBD1 (5 bases). Between the trimmed V and J ends, which lost 4 bases and 0 bases, there was a span of 7 bases. The CDR3 loop spans 13 amino acids. CDR1 is SGHDT, CDR2 YYEEEE, per germline. CDR3 sequence (DNA): TGTGCCAGCAGCGGGGGTTTGAACACTGAAGCTTTCTTT. This gives the protein CASSGGLNTEAFF.

The chain carries TRBV19 and TRBJ1-2; 9 bases are shared with TRBD1. Germline lookup yields CDR1 LNHDA and CDR2 SQIVND (reference sequence). The J segment lost 5 bases and the V segment lost 4 bases, leaving 8 bases of the junction unmatched. The CDR3 sequence is 15 residues long. CDR3 DNA: TGTGCCAGTAGTAGCACCCGGACAGGGGTTTATGGCTACACCTTC. This encodes CASSSTRTGVYGYTF.

This chain uses TRBV9 with TRBJ1-1, with D possibly TRBD1 on 6 matching bases. Trimming stripped 0 bases from V and 3 bases from J, with 15 bases between. CDR1 is SGDLS and CDR2 is YYNGEE in the germline V gene. The CDR3 is 16 residues long. Written as DNA, the CDR3 is TGTGCCAGCAGCGTAGCTCCGGTGGGGGCCTACACTGAAGCTTTCTTT. It yields the protein CASSVAPVGAYTEAFF.

The genes are TRBV9 and TRBJ2-7, with TRBD2 identical over 15 bases. The trim removed 3 bases at V and 2 bases at J, leaving 12 bases unmatched. This CDR3 is 19 amino acids long. Germline lookup yields CDR1 SGDLS and CDR2 YYNGEE. CDR3 coding DNA: TGTGCCAGCAGCGGAGCCTCGGGACTAGCGGGAGGAGGACCCTACGAGCAGTACTTC. It is translated as CASSGASGLAGGGPYEQYF.

As concerns this clone: Other DNA sequences within the sample encode an identical CDR3. The chain recombines TRBV18 with TRBJ2-5; D gene ambiguous. The CDR3 covers 14 residues. V was pared by 3 bases and J by 1 base, with 9 bases between. The germline V gene has CDR1 KGHSH and CDR2 LQKENI. CDR3 amino acids: CASSPRRTQETQYF. DNA for the CDR3: TGTGCCAGCTCACCGCGCAGGACCCAAGAGACCCAGTACTTC.

The rearrangement uses TRBV12-1 and TRBJ2-7; the DNA was not compared with TRBD2, the D call given in the table. TRBV12-1 is recorded as a pseudogene. The length of the CDR3 is 16 residues. For the CDR3, the DNA is TGTGCCAGCAGCGTTCCCCTATTGGGAGCGTCCTACGAGCAGTACTTC. It is translated as CASSVPLLGASYEQYF.